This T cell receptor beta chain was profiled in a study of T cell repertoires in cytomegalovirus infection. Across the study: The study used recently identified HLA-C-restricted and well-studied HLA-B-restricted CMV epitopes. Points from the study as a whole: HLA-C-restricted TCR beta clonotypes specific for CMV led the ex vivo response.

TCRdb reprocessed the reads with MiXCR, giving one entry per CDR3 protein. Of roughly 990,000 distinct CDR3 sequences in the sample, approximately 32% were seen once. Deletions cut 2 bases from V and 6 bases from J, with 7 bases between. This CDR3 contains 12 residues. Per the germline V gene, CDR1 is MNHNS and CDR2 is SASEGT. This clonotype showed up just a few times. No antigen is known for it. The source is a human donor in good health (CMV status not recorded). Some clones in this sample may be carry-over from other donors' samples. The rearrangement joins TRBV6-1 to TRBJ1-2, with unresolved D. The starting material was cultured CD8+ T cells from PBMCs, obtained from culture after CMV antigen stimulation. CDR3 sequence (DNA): TGTGCCAGCAGTGAATCCAGAAATGGCTACACCTTC. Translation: CASSESRNGYTF.